This T cell receptor (beta chain) appears in the sequencing data of a study of cytomegalovirus exposure and HLA in healthy donors. Notes on this clone: The target antigen is unknown.

CDR1 is SGHRS, CDR2 YFSETQ, per germline. V lost 2 bases and J lost 7, with 8 bases in between. The CDR3 has 12 residues. The primer mix had 60 Vbeta and 13 Jbeta primers. Measured with immunoSEQ multiplex PCR; TCRdb has only the in-frame clones, and not every one. The sample lists some 170,000 clones, approximately 79% occurring once. Overall study findings and caveats: Several V segments, TRBV6-2 and TRBV6-3 among them, could not be told apart and were dropped. Follow-up analysis found HLA locus-dependent TCR association rates, highest for DRB1 and lowest for HLA-C. The majority of CMV-associated TCR beta chains were reported as apparently HLA-restricted in a later analysis. In presence/absence analyses, roughly uniform sequencing depth across donors was assumed.

The sequenced material came from PBMCs. The chain recombines TRBV5-1 with TRBJ2-3; tentative D call: TRBD1 (6 bases). This clonotype was sampled from a man aged 40-49 years in good health and CMV-seropositive. The DNA of the CDR3 is TGCGCCAGCAGCTTCCGGGACAATACGCAGTATTTT. As protein: CASSFRDNTQYF.